Listed below are T cell receptor beta chains from one sample, sequenced in a study of CD8 T cells in ankylosing spondylitis. TCRdb passed the 5' RACE reads through MiXCR, listing each CDR3 protein once. The sample records approximately 300,000 distinct CDR3 sequences, around 20% being singletons. The sequenced sample consisted of blood, either unsorted or a sorted T cell fraction (not recorded which). The receptors stem from a female donor with ankylosing spondylitis or in good health (not recorded which). The CDR3 runs from the conserved cysteine through the conserved F or W. The order of the fields is V gene, J gene, clone size, D gene, CDR3 protein, CDR3 DNA. A D gene is named only where the DNA matches it firmly. Clone size is stated in some rows and not others, as once, few, many or a class when expanded.

TRBV7-2	TRBJ2-7	many	-	CASSTNTYEQYF	TGTGCCAGCAGTACTAATACCTACGAGCAGTACTTC
TRBV7-2	TRBJ2-7	-	-	CASSLGWKQYF	TGTGCCAGCAGCTTAGGGTGGAAGCAGTACTTC
TRBV10-3	TRBJ1-4	-	-	CAISESRGVGEKLFF	TGTGCCATCAGTGAGTCGAGAGGGGTAGGGGAAAAACTGTTTTTT
TRBV5-1	TRBJ1-1	few	-	CASSLHGGSMNTEAFF	TGCGCCAGCAGCTTACACGGAGGGTCTATGAACACTGAAGCTTTCTTT
TRBV20-1	TRBJ2-4	few	-	CSASIGGVHRDWGFGIQYF	TGCAGTGCAAGTATCGGCGGCGTTCATAGGGACTGGGGTTTTGGCATTCAGTACTTC
TRBV5-6	TRBJ2-1	-	-	CASSSGLFEQFF	TGTGCCAGCAGCTCGGGACTTTTCGAGCAGTTCTTC
TRBV6-1	TRBJ1-4	many	-	CASGRATNEKLFF	TGTGCCAGCGGGAGAGCAACTAATGAAAAACTGTTTTTT
TRBV20-1	TRBJ2-1	many	TRBD2	CSAPRGVAARDEQFF	TGCAGTGCCCCACGGGGGGTAGCGGCCAGAGATGAGCAGTTCTTC
TRBV11-2	TRBJ2-1	few	-	CASSPIRGYNEQFF	TGTGCCAGCAGCCCGATCCGGGGGTACAATGAGCAGTTCTTC
TRBV5-5	TRBJ1-6	many	-	CASSLDRVRSPLHF	TGTGCCAGCAGCTTGGACAGGGTGCGTTCACCCCTCCACTTT
TRBV19	TRBJ2-1	-	TRBD1	CASSIPDRGNEQFF	TGTGCCAGTAGTATTCCGGACAGGGGCAATGAGCAGTTCTTC
TRBV20-1	TRBJ2-4	-	-	CSASQGTIKNIQYF	TGCAGTGCTAGCCAGGGAACAATCAAAAACATTCAGTACTTC
TRBV18	TRBJ2-1	-	-	CASSPTPSSYNEQFF	TGTGCCAGCTCCCCAACACCGTCCTCCTACAATGAGCAGTTCTTC
TRBV4-1	TRBJ2-3	-	TRBD2	CASSIAGTQYF	TGCGCCAGCAGCATAGCGGGAACGCAGTATTTT
TRBV4-1	TRBJ1-2	-	-	CASSQGGRRATNYGYTF	TGCGCCAGCAGCCAAGGTGGGAGGAGGGCTACTAACTATGGCTACACCTTC
TRBV24-1	TRBJ2-3	few	-	CATSDAHRGGTDTQYF	TGTGCCACCAGTGATGCCCACAGGGGAGGGACAGATACGCAGTATTTT
TRBV25-1	TRBJ2-1	few	TRBD2	CASSERLAANNEQFF	TGTGCCAGCAGTGAGCGGCTAGCGGCTAACAATGAGCAGTTCTTC
TRBV7-9	TRBJ1-5	few	-	CASSFPGESQPQHF	TGTGCCAGCAGCTTCCCCGGGGAAAGTCAGCCCCAGCATTTT
TRBV20-1	TRBJ2-1	few	-	CSATGTGYNEQFF	TGCAGTGCCACCGGGACTGGGTACAATGAGCAGTTCTTC
TRBV6-5	TRBJ2-3	many	TRBD1	CASSYPTGGTDTQYF	TGTGCCAGCAGTTACCCGACAGGGGGAACAGATACGCAGTATTTT
TRBV12-3/TRBV12-4	TRBJ1-5	-	-	CASSLYLDNQPQHF	TGTGCCAGCAGTTTGTACCTTGACAATCAGCCCCAGCATTTT
TRBV4-3	TRBJ2-1	-	TRBD2	CASSPRTSGSSYNEQFF	TGCGCCAGCAGCCCCCGGACTAGCGGGAGCTCCTACAATGAGCAGTTCTTC
TRBV24-1	TRBJ1-2	-	-	CATSDGRGNGYTF	TGTGCCACCAGTGATGGCAGGGGCAATGGCTACACCTTC
TRBV3-1	TRBJ2-5	few	-	CASSQDPSSETQYF	TGTGCCAGCAGCCAAGATCCGAGTTCAGAGACCCAGTACTTC
TRBV6-5	TRBJ1-2	-	-	CASSYNRAYGYTF	TGTGCCAGCAGTTACAACCGGGCCTATGGCTACACCTTC
TRBV6-2/TRBV6-3	TRBJ2-5	few	TRBD2	CASSYSLGREERGQETQYF	TGTGCCAGCAGTTACTCCTTAGGGCGGGAGGAGAGGGGTCAAGAGACCCAGTACTTC
TRBV29-1	TRBJ2-5	many	TRBD1	CSVTRYPGQGAETTQETQYF	TGCAGCGTCACTCGTTATCCGGGACAGGGGGCCGAGACGACCCAAGAGACCCAGTACTTC
TRBV20-1	TRBJ1-1	-	-	CSAGGGHAEAFF	TGCAGTGCTGGGGGAGGGCACGCTGAAGCTTTCTTT
TRBV6-2/TRBV6-3	TRBJ1-1	-	-	CASSYRQLNTEAFF	TGTGCCAGCAGTTACCGGCAGTTGAACACTGAAGCTTTCTTT
TRBV11-2	TRBJ1-6	-	-	CASSLRTGTLHF	TGTGCCAGCAGCTTGAGGACTGGGACTCTCCACTTT
TRBV12-3/TRBV12-4	TRBJ1-2	many	-	CASRRRTDHGYTF	TGTGCCAGCCGACGGCGGACTGACCATGGCTACACCTTC
TRBV7-2	TRBJ2-1	few	-	CASSSYDEQFF	TGTGCCAGCAGCTCATACGATGAGCAGTTCTTC
TRBV9	TRBJ2-1	-	TRBD1	CASGDRANYNEQFF	TGTGCCAGCGGAGACAGGGCAAACTACAATGAGCAGTTCTTC
TRBV20-1	TRBJ2-2	many	-	CSARPGQSTGELFF	TGCAGTGCTAGGCCCGGACAGTCCACCGGGGAGCTGTTTTTT
TRBV7-2	TRBJ1-5	-	-	CASSLVGRGQPQHF	TGTGCCAGCAGCTTAGTCGGACGGGGTCAGCCCCAGCATTTT
TRBV4-2	TRBJ2-7	-	-	CASSQAQVSEYEQYF	TGTGCCAGCAGCCAAGCCCAAGTTAGCGAGTACGAGCAGTACTTC
TRBV20-1	TRBJ1-1	-	-	CSVRRTMNTEAFF	TGCAGTGTCCGCAGGACAATGAACACTGAAGCTTTCTTT
TRBV20-1	TRBJ2-4	-	TRBD2	CSARNPTSGRAMGIQYF	TGCAGTGCTAGAAACCCGACTAGCGGGAGGGCCATGGGCATTCAGTACTTC
TRBV5-1	TRBJ2-5	few	-	CASSLVAGNRETQYF	TGCGCCAGCAGCTTGGTTGCGGGAAATAGGGAGACCCAGTACTTC
TRBV20-1	TRBJ2-5	-	TRBD1	CSARKTGQETQYF	TGCAGTGCTAGAAAGACAGGGCAAGAGACCCAGTACTTC
TRBV12-3/TRBV12-4	TRBJ2-7	-	TRBD2	CASSLDLAGPYEQYF	TGTGCCAGCAGTTTAGATCTAGCGGGACCCTACGAGCAGTACTTC
TRBV10-3	TRBJ2-7	-	-	CAIGDRLTYEQYF	TGTGCCATCGGTGACAGGCTAACCTACGAGCAGTACTTC